The next 14 T cell receptor beta chains were all read from a single sample in a study of cytotoxic CD8 clonotypes in ibrutinib-treated CLL. Sequencing used immunoSEQ multiplex PCR; TCRdb keeps in-frame clones, though not all of them. The repertoire consists of about 58,000 clones, with approximately 71% occurring once and the leading ten covering around two fifths. The starting material was PBMCs, obtained after 12 months of ibrutinib treatment. These receptor sequences come from a human donor with chronic lymphocytic leukemia.

The chain joins TRBV28 to TRBJ2-7; D call uncertain. The CDR3 runs 12 residues. V dropped 11 bases and J dropped 4 bases, with 15 bases sitting between them. Germline CDR1 is MDHEN and CDR2 is SYDVKM. CDR3 sequence: CASRSTFYEQYF. The CDR3 DNA sequence: TGTGCCTCCAGGTCTACTTTTTACGAGCAGTACTTC. Based on the CDR3 plus reference TRBV28 and TRBJ2-7, the full variable domain is DVKVTQSSRYLVKRTGEKVFLECVQDMDHENMFWYRQDPGLGLRLIYFSYDVKMKEKGDIPEGYSVSREKKERFSLILESASTNQTSMYLCASRSTFYEQYFGPGTRLTVT.

J is TRBJ1-3 and V is TRBV10-2; D gene uncertain. This CDR3 spans 15 amino acids. The V and J ends lost 6 bases and 1 base respectively, with 13 bases between them. Germline CDR1 reads WSHSY; CDR2 reads SAAADI. The CDR3 is CASREARRSGNTIYF. CDR3 sequence (DNA): TGCGCCAGCAGGGAGGCGCGCAGGTCTGGAAACACCATATATTTT.

This clone was detected a few times. This chain connects TRBV5-1 to TRBJ2-7, with D unresolved. The CDR3 contains 13 residues. Between the trimmed V and J ends, which lost 5 bases and 4 bases, there was a span of 13 bases. From germline, CDR1 is SGHRS and CDR2 YFSETQ. CDR3 protein: CASSSTNGYEQYF. The CDR3 nucleotides are TGCGCCAGCAGTTCCACCAACGGGTACGAGCAGTACTTC.

This clone has more than one count but fewer than ten. The chain couples TRBV10-3 to TRBJ1-5, with D possibly being TRBD1 (5 bases). Deletions cut 11 bases from V and 3 bases from J, with 17 bases between. This CDR3 is 14 amino acids long. Germline values: CDR1 ENHRY, CDR2 SYGVKD. The CDR3 bases are TGTGCCTCCCAGGCGGGGGGGTTCAATCAGCCCCAGCATTTT. It is translated as CASQAGGFNQPQHF.

The chain employs TRBV28 and TRBJ2-1; D perhaps matches TRBD2 (5 bases). Per the germline V gene, CDR1 is MDHEN and CDR2 is SYDVKM. This CDR3 has 13 amino acids. V lost 6 bases and J lost 14, with 20 bases in between. Here the CDR3 DNA reads TGTGCCAGCAGAGGCTCGGGTGGGAGAGGAGAGTTCTTC. This sequence encodes CASRGSGGRGEFF.

The V and J genes are TRBV2 and TRBJ2-3; perhaps TRBD1 as D (6 bases). V lost 1 base and J 0 bases, leaving 8 bases between the germline ends. Germline values: CDR1 SNHLY, CDR2 FYNNEI. The CDR3 is made up of 15 amino acids. CDR3 residues: CASSEDRASTDTQYF. In nucleotides, the CDR3 is TGTGCCAGCAGTGAAGACAGGGCGAGCACAGATACGCAGTATTTT. The variable domain in full, completed from reference TRBV2 and TRBJ2-3, reads EPEVTQTPSHQVTQMGQEVILRCVPISNHLYFYWYRQILGQKVEFLVSFYNNEISEKSEIFDDQFSVERPDGSNFTLKIRSTKLEDSAMYFCASSEDRASTDTQYFGPGTRLTVL.

The chain has TRBV29-1 and TRBJ2-3, with D tentatively TRBD2 (5 bases). V was trimmed by 1 base and J by 0 bases, leaving 11 bases between them. This CDR3 contains 15 residues. The germline gives CDR1 SQVTM, CDR2 ANQGSEA. The chain's CDR3 is CSVEGWEWSTDTQYF. In DNA, the CDR3 is TGCAGCGTTGAAGGATGGGAGTGGAGCACAGATACGCAGTATTTT.

The V and J genes are TRBV7-6 and TRBJ1-1; 10 bases line up with TRBD1. CDR1 is SGHVS, CDR2 FNYEAQ, per germline. This CDR3 spans 16 amino acids. Trimming removed 7 bases from V and 4 bases from J; junction bases left unmatched: 12. CDR3 amino acids: CASNSTGTGVSTEAFF. The CDR3 DNA is TGTGCCAGCAACTCTACCGGGACAGGGGTCTCCACTGAAGCTTTCTTT.

The chain recombines TRBV4-1 with TRBJ2-3; TRBD2 aligns across 8 bases. V shed 0 bases, J shed 5 bases, and the junction held 10 bases outside the gene matches. The CDR3 consists of 17 residues. CDR1 MGHRA and CDR2 YSYEKL come from the germline V gene. CDR3 protein: CASSQESAGGFGDTQYF. The CDR3 DNA reads TGCGCCAGCAGCCAAGAATCCGCGGGAGGCTTTGGAGATACGCAGTATTTT.

The chain carries TRBV18 and TRBJ2-3; D not resolved. V was pared by 0 bases and J by 1 base, with 8 bases between. The V gene's germline CDR1 is KGHSH and CDR2 LQKENI. CDR3 length: 15 amino acids. The CDR3 DNA follows: TGTGCCAGCTCACCACCCGGCGGAGGCACAGATACGCAGTATTTT. As protein: CASSPPGGGTDTQYF.

The rearrangement links TRBV2 to TRBJ2-7; perhaps TRBD2 as D (5 bases). Trimming shortened V by 5 bases and J by 0 bases, and 11 bases separated the two germline ends. Looked up from germline, CDR1 is SNHLY and CDR2 is FYNNEI. CDR3 size: 14 residues. CDR3 DNA: TGTGCCAGCAGTACGGTAGGACTCTCCTACGAGCAGTACTTC. The encoded protein is CASSTVGLSYEQYF.

The rearrangement links TRBV5-4 to TRBJ1-1; D is perhaps TRBD1 (5 bases). Trimming shortened V by 0 bases and J by 6 bases, and 12 bases separated the two germline ends. The CDR3 totals 14 residues. In germline, CDR1 is SGHNT, CDR2 YYREEE (reference sequence). Written as DNA, the CDR3 is TGTGCCAGCAGCTTGGCCAACCAGGGAGCTGAAGCTTTCTTT. Protein: CASSLANQGAEAFF. Combining the CDR3 with reference TRBV5-4 and TRBJ1-1 gives the whole variable domain ETGVTQSPTHLIKTRGQQVTLRCSSQSGHNTVSWYQQALGQGPQFIFQYYREEENGRGNFPPRFSGLQFPNYSSELNVNALELDDSALYLCASSLANQGAEAFFGQGTRLTVV.

On this clone itself: An end of the junction does not agree with germline; a read error may underlie this. This rearrangement joins TRBV7-3 to TRBJ2-1; TRBD2 matches at 9 bases. The CDR3 extends over 12 amino acids. The germline V gene has CDR1 SGHTA and CDR2 FQGTGA. The DNA of the CDR3 is TGTGCCAGCAGCCCAGCGGGGACTAGCATTCTCTTC. It codes for CASSPAGTSILF.

This clone was detected only a few times. The V and J genes are TRBV5-1 and TRBJ2-7, with a possible D match to TRBD1 (6 bases). Trimming pared 4 bases from V and 9 bases from J, leaving 14 bases between. Germline-derived CDR1 and CDR2 are SGHRS and YFSETQ. The CDR3 contains 12 residues. CDR3 sequence reads: CASSADSLGQYF. Here the CDR3 DNA reads TGCGCCAGCAGCGCGGACAGCCTGGGGCAGTACTTC.